The next 13 T cell receptor beta chains were all read from a single sample in a study of T cells in Graves' hyperthyroidism and ophthalmopathy. TCR beta CDR3 sequences were amplified from RNA transcripts. The HTBI primer set was used in a first-round RT-PCR of the TCR CDR3. MiXCR, run by TCRdb on the multiplex PCR reads, gives a single entry per CDR3 protein. The table lists approximately 420,000 distinct CDR3 sequences, approximately 15% of them singletons. Sequenced sample: blood. These receptors all stem from a young woman with Graves' hyperthyroidism.

Points on this clonotype: A much larger clone sits a single nucleotide away, making a read error possible. The V gene is TRBV6-1, the J gene TRBJ1-5, with unresolved D. Germline V gives CDR1 MNHNS, CDR2 SASEGT. V lost 7 bases to trimming and J lost 8 bases, with 18 bases between them. The CDR3 loop spans 14 amino acids. The CDR3 DNA is TGTGCCAGCACCAACTCACTTGCGCTTGAGCCCCAGCATTTT. It encodes CASTNSLALEPQHF.

This clonotype was counted only a few times. This sequence joins TRBV28 and TRBJ2-1; TRBD2 might be the D (6 bases). This CDR3 region has 16 residues. Germline loops: CDR1 MDHEN, CDR2 SYDVKM. The V gene lost 6 bases and the J gene lost 3 bases, with 18 bases spanning the gap. CDR3 in amino acids: CASRGGAGSFYNEQFF. The CDR3 DNA is TGTGCCAGCAGGGGCGGGGCTGGCTCTTTCTACAATGAGCAGTTCTTC.

This clonotype was seen ten or more times. CDR3 coding DNA: TGTGCCAGCAGCTTAGATACCCGGGGTGAGCAGTTCTTC. Amino acids: CASSLDTRGEQFF. J is TRBJ2-1 and V is TRBV11-2; TRBD2 might be the D (5 bases). Germline CDR1 reads SGHAT; CDR2 reads FQNNGV. Trimming cost V 0 bases and J 9 bases, with 9 bases left between them. The CDR3 length is 13 residues.

The CDR3 region has the DNA TGTGCCAGCAGTTTAATACAGGGGATGAACTATGGCTACACCTTC. This gives the protein CASSLIQGMNYGYTF. The chain uses TRBV28 and TRBJ1-2, with TRBD1 matching over 7 bases. Trimming took 2 bases from V and 2 from J; bases not matched to a gene: 5. The V gene's germline CDR1 is MDHEN and CDR2 SYDVKM. The CDR3 runs to 15 residues.

This clonotype was seen a few times. The chain couples TRBV19 to TRBJ1-5; TRBD1 might be the D (5 bases). V lost 4 bases, J lost 5 bases, and 15 bases lay in between. Germline-derived CDR1 and CDR2 are LNHDA and SQIVND (reference sequence). This CDR3 region has 15 residues. The DNA for the CDR3 is TGTGCCAGTAGTAGGGGGGGTGGGGCCCATCAGCCCCAGCATTTT. It specifies CASSRGGGAHQPQHF. The variable domain in full, completed from reference TRBV19 and TRBJ1-5, reads DGGITQSPKYLFRKEGQNVTLSCEQNLNHDAMYWYRQDPGQGLRLIYYSQIVNDFQKGDIAEGYSVSREKKESFPLTVTSAQKNPTAFYLCASSRGGGAHQPQHFGDGTRLSIL.

This rearrangement joins TRBV14 to TRBJ2-1, with D unresolved. V was pared by 2 bases and J by 4 bases, with 15 bases between. The CDR3 sequence is 16 residues long. Germline loops: CDR1 SGHDN, CDR2 FVKESK. The CDR3 sequence: CASSQQRNSLYNEQFF. The CDR3 nucleotides read TGTGCCAGCAGCCAACAGCGCAACAGTTTATACAATGAGCAGTTCTTC.

The chain recombines TRBV7-8 with TRBJ1-1; possible D gene TRBD1, 5 bases. The CDR3 contains 17 residues. The V and J ends lost 0 bases and 0 bases respectively, with 14 bases between them. Germline V lookup: CDR1 SGHVS, CDR2 FQNEAQ. The CDR3: CASSLARRASVNTEAFF. For the CDR3, the DNA is TGTGCCAGCAGCTTAGCGCGCAGGGCCTCGGTGAACACTGAAGCTTTCTTT.

This clonotype was observed many times. V and J are TRBV12-3 or TRBV12-4 and TRBJ2-3; D uncertain. Trimming took 3 bases from V and 2 from J, leaving 6 bases between them. The CDR3 spans 13 residues. The CDR3 DNA reads TGTGCCAGCAGTTTGTTTACCACAGATACGCAGTATTTT. Protein: CASSLFTTDTQYF.

The chain has TRBV28 and TRBJ2-3; 10 nucleotides agree with TRBD2. Trimming took 6 bases from V and 4 from J; bases not matched to a gene: 10. The CDR3 is 16 amino acids. CDR1 is MDHEN, CDR2 SYDVKM, per germline. The CDR3 reads CASSSLSGRAPDTQYF. CDR3 coding DNA: TGTGCCAGCAGCAGCCTCAGCGGGAGGGCCCCAGATACGCAGTATTTT.

This clonotype was detected only a few times. V is TRBV18 and J is TRBJ1-5; D is undetermined. This CDR3 is 13 amino acids long. The V end was cut by 3 bases, the J end by 5 bases, with 8 bases between. Germline CDR1 and CDR2: KGHSH and LQKENI. The CDR3 DNA reads TGTGCCAGCTCACCTCACCGGGATCAGCCCCAGCATTTT. Translation gives CASSPHRDQPQHF.

The chain has TRBV5-5 and TRBJ1-6; 8 nucleotides match TRBD1. CDR1 is SGHKS, CDR2 YYEKEE, per germline (reference sequence). Germline trimming cut 3 bases from V and 8 bases from J; bases unmatched to any gene: 7. This CDR3 contains 15 residues. The CDR3 DNA reads as TGTGCCAGCAGCTCGACAGGGGATCGAGATTCACCCCTCCACTTT. Its translation is CASSSTGDRDSPLHF.

The rearrangement uses TRBV20-1 and TRBJ2-7; 10 positions agree with TRBD2. V was clipped by 4 bases and J by 0 bases; unmatched bases: 3. The CDR3 has 14 amino acids. Germline V gives CDR1 DFQATT, CDR2 SNEGSKA (reference sequence). CDR3 region: CSAKPSGSSYEQYF. CDR3 in DNA: TGCAGTGCTAAACCTAGCGGGAGCTCCTACGAGCAGTACTTC.

This clonotype was seen a few times. The chain links TRBV20-1 to TRBJ2-2; possibly TRBD2 for D (6 bases). Deletions cut 5 bases from V and 4 bases from J, with 11 bases between. CDR3 length: 13 amino acids. From germline, CDR1 is DFQATT and CDR2 SNEGSKA (reference sequence). CDR3 loop: CSAPERATGELFF. The DNA of the CDR3 is TGCAGTGCTCCCGAGCGGGCCACCGGGGAGCTGTTTTTT.